This is a list of T cell receptor beta chains from one sample in a study of T cells in tuberculosis. Here immunoSEQ multiplex PCR was the method, and the copy in TCRdb shows in-frame clones only, minus some. The sample includes around 45,000 clones, 90% to 95% of them seen just once. Source material: PBMCs. All receptors come from a donor aged 10-35 years with latent tuberculosis or without tuberculosis infection. Some clones in this sample may be carry-over from other donors' samples. Both conserved end residues are part of each CDR3. Fields, in order: D gene, clone size, V gene, J gene, CDR3 DNA, CDR3 protein. A D gene is named only where the DNA matches it firmly. A row's size may be missing; if present it is once, few, many or a size class.

d_call: .
clone_size: .
v_call: TRBV5-1
j_call: TRBJ1-1
cdr3_nt: TGCGCCAGCAGCTTGGAGAGTCGCAACACTGAAGCTTTCTTT
cdr3_aa: CASSLESRNTEAFF

d_call: TRBD2
clone_size: once
v_call: TRBV5-1
j_call: TRBJ2-7
cdr3_nt: TGCGCCAGCAGCGCCCTCCTGACAGGGGACAGAGGACTAGCGGGAGTGTACGAGCAGTACTTC
cdr3_aa: CASSALLTGDRGLAGVYEQYF

d_call: .
clone_size: .
v_call: TRBV5-8
j_call: TRBJ2-6
cdr3_nt: TGTGCCAGCAGCTTGGGGACAGTTGGGGCCAACGTCCTGACTTTC
cdr3_aa: CASSLGTVGANVLTF

d_call: .
clone_size: .
v_call: TRBV27
j_call: TRBJ2-3
cdr3_nt: TGTGCCAGCAGTTTTCAGGTGTGGTCAGATACGCAGTATTTT
cdr3_aa: CASSFQVWSDTQYF

d_call: .
clone_size: once
v_call: TRBV5-1
j_call: TRBJ1-1
cdr3_nt: TGCGCCAGCAGCTTGGGGGGAGTCACTGAAGCTTTCTTT
cdr3_aa: CASSLGGVTEAFF

d_call: .
clone_size: once
v_call: TRBV7-3
j_call: TRBJ1-1
cdr3_nt: TGTGCCAGCAGCCCCGGGCTAGGGGTGGCTTTCTTT
cdr3_aa: CASSPGLGVAFF

d_call: .
clone_size: .
v_call: TRBV21-1
j_call: TRBJ1-2
cdr3_nt: TGTGCCAGCAGCAAAGAGCGGGGGCCAGTCTATGGCTACACCTTC
cdr3_aa: CASSKERGPVYGYTF

d_call: TRBD1
clone_size: .
v_call: TRBV27
j_call: TRBJ2-7
cdr3_nt: TGTGCCAGCAAACGGGACAGCTCCTACGAGCAGTACTTC
cdr3_aa: CASKRDSSYEQYF

d_call: TRBD2
clone_size: .
v_call: TRBV9
j_call: TRBJ2-3
cdr3_nt: TGTGCCAGCAGCGTGATAGCGGGAACCACAGATACGCAGTATTTT
cdr3_aa: CASSVIAGTTDTQYF

d_call: TRBD1
clone_size: .
v_call: TRBV28
j_call: TRBJ2-1
cdr3_nt: TGTGCCAGCAGTCTCACACTAGGGACAGGGGGCTTCAATGAGCAGTTCTTC
cdr3_aa: CASSLTLGTGGFNEQFF

d_call: .
clone_size: .
v_call: TRBV20-1
j_call: TRBJ1-2
cdr3_nt: TGCAGTGCTAGAGATCGTGTTGGCTACACCTTC
cdr3_aa: CSARDRVGYTF

d_call: TRBD1
clone_size: .
v_call: TRBV30
j_call: TRBJ2-2
cdr3_nt: TGTGCCTGGAGCGACAGGGGGTGGACCGGGGAGCTGTTTTTT
cdr3_aa: CAWSDRGWTGELFF

d_call: .
clone_size: once
v_call: TRBV27
j_call: TRBJ2-1
cdr3_nt: TGTGCCAGCGGTCCTAACGAGCAGTTCTTC
cdr3_aa: CASGPNEQFF

d_call: .
clone_size: .
v_call: TRBV4-2
j_call: TRBJ2-4
cdr3_nt: TGTGCCAGCAGCCAAGACACTACGGCAGGGGAAGGTGGTGGCAAAAACATTCAGTACTTC
cdr3_aa: CASSQDTTAGEGGGKNIQYF

d_call: TRBD1
clone_size: .
v_call: TRBV6-1
j_call: TRBJ1-1
cdr3_nt: TGTGCCAGCAGGGTGACAGGGGGCGAAACTGAAGCTTTCTTT
cdr3_aa: CASRVTGGETEAFF

d_call: TRBD2
clone_size: .
v_call: TRBV9
j_call: TRBJ2-1
cdr3_nt: TGTGCCAGCAGCCCCATAGCGGGAGCCTACAATGAGCAGTTCTTC
cdr3_aa: CASSPIAGAYNEQFF

d_call: TRBD1
clone_size: .
v_call: TRBV11-2
j_call: TRBJ1-3
cdr3_nt: TGTGCCAGCAGCCCCCACCAGGGGGGCTCTGGAAACACCATATATTTT
cdr3_aa: CASSPHQGGSGNTIYF

d_call: .
clone_size: .
v_call: TRBV4-3
j_call: TRBJ2-7
cdr3_nt: TGCGCCAGCAGCCAAAAACGGCTTATGAGGGAGATGAGGAACGAGCAGTACTTC
cdr3_aa: CASSQKRLMREMRNEQYF

d_call: .
clone_size: .
v_call: TRBV5-4
j_call: TRBJ2-7
cdr3_nt: TGTGCCAGCAGCTTGTGGGCGGGCGAGCAGTACTTC
cdr3_aa: CASSLWAGEQYF

d_call: TRBD1
clone_size: .
v_call: TRBV10-3
j_call: TRBJ1-2
cdr3_nt: TGTGCCATCAGGGCAGGGGGGCCGGGACTTGCCTATGGCTACACCTTC
cdr3_aa: CAIRAGGPGLAYGYTF

d_call: TRBD1
clone_size: .
v_call: TRBV7-3
j_call: TRBJ2-7
cdr3_nt: TGTGCCAGCAGCTTACTTTACGAACAGGGGGTGACGTACGAGCAGTACTTC
cdr3_aa: CASSLLYEQGVTYEQYF

d_call: TRBD2
clone_size: .
v_call: TRBV28
j_call: TRBJ2-7
cdr3_nt: TGTGCCACCCTTAAGAGCGGGAGCACGTACGAGCAGTACTTC
cdr3_aa: CATLKSGSTYEQYF

d_call: .
clone_size: .
v_call: TRBV7-3
j_call: TRBJ2-2
cdr3_nt: TGTGCCAGCAGCTATACTTCCGGGACTCAGTTCACCGGGGAGCTGTTTTTT
cdr3_aa: CASSYTSGTQFTGELFF

d_call: .
clone_size: .
v_call: TRBV4-3
j_call: TRBJ1-4
cdr3_nt: TGCGCCAGCAGCCAAGAAGCGCAGGGAAATGAAAAACTGTTTTTT
cdr3_aa: CASSQEAQGNEKLFF

d_call: TRBD1
clone_size: .
v_call: TRBV27
j_call: TRBJ2-5
cdr3_nt: TGTGCCAGCAGTTTGAGGGACAGGGGGTCGGAGACCCAGTACTTC
cdr3_aa: CASSLRDRGSETQYF

d_call: .
clone_size: .
v_call: TRBV2
j_call: TRBJ2-3
cdr3_nt: TGTGCCAGCAGAACCAGGGGTCTCGACACAGATACGCAGTATTTT
cdr3_aa: CASRTRGLDTDTQYF

d_call: TRBD2
clone_size: .
v_call: TRBV6-1
j_call: TRBJ2-3
cdr3_nt: TGTGCCAGCAGTGAAGCGCTCTTGGGACTAGCGGGAGCGGCAGATACGCAGTATTTT
cdr3_aa: CASSEALLGLAGAADTQYF

d_call: .
clone_size: .
v_call: TRBV7-2
j_call: TRBJ2-7
cdr3_nt: TGTGCCAGCAGCTTAGCGCGAGGGGGAGGGGTTAAATACGAGCAGTACTTC
cdr3_aa: CASSLARGGGVKYEQYF

d_call: .
clone_size: once
v_call: TRBV7-3
j_call: TRBJ2-2
cdr3_nt: TGTGCCAGCAGCGTAAACAGGCTCACCGGGGAGCTGTTTTTT
cdr3_aa: CASSVNRLTGELFF

d_call: .
clone_size: .
v_call: TRBV18
j_call: TRBJ2-3
cdr3_nt: TGTGCCAGCTCACCACGACGGGTGAGCGGCACGGGTGAAGATACGCAGTATTTT
cdr3_aa: CASSPRRVSGTGEDTQYF

d_call: .
clone_size: .
v_call: TRBV30
j_call: TRBJ1-1
cdr3_nt: TGTGCCGCCAATGTACAAGTGAACACTGAAGCTTTCTTT
cdr3_aa: CAANVQVNTEAFF

d_call: .
clone_size: .
v_call: TRBV18
j_call: TRBJ2-3
cdr3_nt: TGTGCCAGCTCACGTACAGGGTCCACAGATACGCAGTATTTT
cdr3_aa: CASSRTGSTDTQYF

d_call: .
clone_size: once
v_call: TRBV29-1
j_call: TRBJ1-1
cdr3_nt: TGCAGCGTTGAAGTGGGGGAGGGGACTGAAGCTTTCTTT
cdr3_aa: CSVEVGEGTEAFF

d_call: .
clone_size: .
v_call: TRBV11-2
j_call: TRBJ1-4
cdr3_nt: TGTGCCAGCAGCTTATTCCCCGTAATTGAAAAACTGTTTTTT
cdr3_aa: CASSLFPVIEKLFF

d_call: TRBD1
clone_size: .
v_call: TRBV28
j_call: TRBJ2-7
cdr3_nt: TGTGCCAGCAGTCCTCACAGGGGGACCTCCTACGAGCAGTACTTC
cdr3_aa: CASSPHRGTSYEQYF

d_call: .
clone_size: .
v_call: TRBV27
j_call: TRBJ2-7
cdr3_nt: TGTGCCAGCAGTCTCAAGTCTCTTGGACACTACGAGCAGTACTTC
cdr3_aa: CASSLKSLGHYEQYF

d_call: TRBD2
clone_size: .
v_call: TRBV7-9
j_call: TRBJ2-1
cdr3_nt: TGTGCCAGCAGCCCGACTAGCGGGAGCTTGAAGAATGAGCAGTTCTTC
cdr3_aa: CASSPTSGSLKNEQFF

d_call: TRBD2
clone_size: .
v_call: TRBV7-6
j_call: TRBJ2-7
cdr3_nt: TGTGCCAGCAGCTCAGGGGCTAGCGGGGGATACGAGCAGTACTTC
cdr3_aa: CASSSGASGGYEQYF

d_call: TRBD1
clone_size: .
v_call: TRBV5-6
j_call: TRBJ2-4
cdr3_nt: TGTGCCAGCAGCGTATTGACAGGGTACAGAAACATTCAGTACTTC
cdr3_aa: CASSVLTGYRNIQYF